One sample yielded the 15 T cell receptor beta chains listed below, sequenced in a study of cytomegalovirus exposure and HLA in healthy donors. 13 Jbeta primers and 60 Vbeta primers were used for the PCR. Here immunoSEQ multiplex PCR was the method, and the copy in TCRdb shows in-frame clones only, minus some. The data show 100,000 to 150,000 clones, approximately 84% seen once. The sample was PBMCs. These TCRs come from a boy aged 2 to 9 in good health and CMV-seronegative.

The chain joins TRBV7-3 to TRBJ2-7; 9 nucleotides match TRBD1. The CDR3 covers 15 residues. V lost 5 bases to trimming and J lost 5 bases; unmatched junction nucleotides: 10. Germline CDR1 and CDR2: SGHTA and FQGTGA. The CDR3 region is CASSTNRGPPDEQYF. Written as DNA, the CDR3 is TGTGCCAGCAGCACCAACAGGGGGCCCCCGGACGAGCAGTACTTC.

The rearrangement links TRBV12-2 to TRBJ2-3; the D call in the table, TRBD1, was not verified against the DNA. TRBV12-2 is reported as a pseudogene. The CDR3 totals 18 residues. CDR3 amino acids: CASRPRGQQGGSTDTQYF. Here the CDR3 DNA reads TGTGCAAGTCGCCCCCGGGGCCAACAGGGGGGGAGCACAGATACGCAGTATTTT.

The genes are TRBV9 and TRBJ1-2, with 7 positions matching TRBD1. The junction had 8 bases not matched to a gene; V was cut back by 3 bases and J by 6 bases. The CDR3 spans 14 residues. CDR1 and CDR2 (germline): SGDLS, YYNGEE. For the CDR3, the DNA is TGTGCCAGCAGCGGCCCCAGGGGGAAGAATGGCTACACCTTC. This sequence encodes CASSGPRGKNGYTF.

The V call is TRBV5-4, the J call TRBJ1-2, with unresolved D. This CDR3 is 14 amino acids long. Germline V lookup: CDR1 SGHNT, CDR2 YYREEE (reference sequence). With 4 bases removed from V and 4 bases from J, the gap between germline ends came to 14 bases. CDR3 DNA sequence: TGTGCCAGCAGCCCGGAGGACCCGGCCTATGGCTACACCTTC. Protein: CASSPEDPAYGYTF.

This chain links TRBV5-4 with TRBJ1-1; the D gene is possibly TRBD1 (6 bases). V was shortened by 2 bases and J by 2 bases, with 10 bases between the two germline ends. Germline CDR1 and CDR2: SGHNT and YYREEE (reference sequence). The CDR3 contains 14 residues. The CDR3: CASSLQGANTEAFF. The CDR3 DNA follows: TGTGCCAGCAGCTTACAGGGCGCTAACACTGAAGCTTTCTTT.

CDR3 nucleotide sequence: TGTGCCAGCATCCCCTACCCCTCTGGGGCCAACGTCCTGACTTTC. Translating gives CASIPYPSGANVLTF. V gene TRBV6-5 combines with J gene TRBJ2-6; D call uncertain. Trimming took off 7 bases at V and 0 bases at J, with 10 bases between the two ends. The CDR3 extends over 15 amino acids. Germline CDR1 is MNHEY and CDR2 is SVGAGI.

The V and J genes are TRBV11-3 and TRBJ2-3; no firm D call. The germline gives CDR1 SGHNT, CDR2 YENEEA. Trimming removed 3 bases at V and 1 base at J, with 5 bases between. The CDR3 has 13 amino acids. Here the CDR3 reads CASSLSGTDTQYF. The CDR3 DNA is TGTGCCAGCAGCTTGTCAGGCACAGATACGCAGTATTTT.

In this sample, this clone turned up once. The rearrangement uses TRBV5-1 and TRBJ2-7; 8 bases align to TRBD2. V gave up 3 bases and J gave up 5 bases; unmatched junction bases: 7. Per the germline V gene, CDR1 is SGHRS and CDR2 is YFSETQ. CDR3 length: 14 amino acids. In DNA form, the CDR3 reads TGCGCCAGCAGCTGGACTAGCCCTCGGGACGAGCAGTACGTC. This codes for CASSWTSPRDEQYV.

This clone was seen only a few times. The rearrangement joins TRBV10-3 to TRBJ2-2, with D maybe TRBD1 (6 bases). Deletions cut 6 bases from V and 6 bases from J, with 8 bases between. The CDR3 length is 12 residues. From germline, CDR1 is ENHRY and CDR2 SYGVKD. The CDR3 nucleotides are TGTGCCATCAGCAGGGGAGCCGGGGAGCTGTTTTTT. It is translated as CAISRGAGELFF.

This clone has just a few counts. CDR3 in DNA: TGCGCCAGCAGCCATGACAGGGTAGACACTGAAGCTTTCTTT. This gives the protein CASSHDRVDTEAFF. This chain uses TRBV4-3 with TRBJ1-1, with 7 bases matching TRBD1. Germline loops: CDR1 LGHNA, CDR2 YSLEER. There are 14 residues in the CDR3. With V trimmed by 3 bases and J by 3 bases, 4 bases remained unmatched.

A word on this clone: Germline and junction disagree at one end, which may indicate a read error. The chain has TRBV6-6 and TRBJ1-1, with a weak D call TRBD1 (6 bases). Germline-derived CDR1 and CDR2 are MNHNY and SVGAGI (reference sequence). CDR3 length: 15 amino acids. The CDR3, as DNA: TGTGCCAGCAGGGGATTGACAGGCTTGAACCCTGAAGCTTTCTTT. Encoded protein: CASRGLTGLNPEAFF.

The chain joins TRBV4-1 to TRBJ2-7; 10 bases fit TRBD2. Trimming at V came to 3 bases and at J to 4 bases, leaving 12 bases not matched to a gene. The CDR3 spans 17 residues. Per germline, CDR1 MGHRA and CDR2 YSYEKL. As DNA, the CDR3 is TGCGCCAGCAGCCAGGAAGACTGGACTAGCGGTTCTTACGAGCAGTACGTC. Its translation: CASSQEDWTSGSYEQYV.

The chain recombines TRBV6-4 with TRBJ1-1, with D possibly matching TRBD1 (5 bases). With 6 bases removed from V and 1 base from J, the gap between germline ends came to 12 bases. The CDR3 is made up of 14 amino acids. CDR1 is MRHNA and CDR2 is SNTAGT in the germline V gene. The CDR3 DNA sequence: TGTGCCAGCAGCAGGGAAGGGGAGAACACTGAAGCTTTCTTT. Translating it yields CASSREGENTEAFF.

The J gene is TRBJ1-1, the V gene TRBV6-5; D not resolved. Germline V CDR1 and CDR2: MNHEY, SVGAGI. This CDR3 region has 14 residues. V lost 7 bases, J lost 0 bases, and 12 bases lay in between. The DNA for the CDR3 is TGTGCCAGCAATCCCAGGCACATGAACACTGAAGCTTTCTTT. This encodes CASNPRHMNTEAFF.

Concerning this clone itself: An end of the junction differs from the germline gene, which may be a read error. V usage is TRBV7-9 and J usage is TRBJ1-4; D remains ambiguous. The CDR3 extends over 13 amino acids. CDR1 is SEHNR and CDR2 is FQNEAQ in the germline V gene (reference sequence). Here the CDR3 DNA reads TGTTCCAGCAGCCGGAAAGCGGAAGAAAAACTGTTTTTT. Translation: CSSSRKAEEKLFF.